This T cell receptor beta chain was identified during a study of naive and memory T cell subsets. Study-level findings and limits: In naive cells, over 95% of TCR sequences were seen only once.

On this clonotype: As yet, its antigen is unknown.

After CD4 positive bead selection, the CD4-negative fraction gave CD8 T cells. Both TRBC1 and TRBC2 were covered by a beta constant-region primer of two equimolar oligonucleotides. An oligonucleotide with the SP2 primer and a 12-nucleotide UMI was ligated to the cDNA 3' end. MiXCR, run by TCRdb on the UMI-ligation and nested PCR reads, gives a single entry per CDR3 protein. This table has 89,000 or so distinct CDR3 sequences, roughly 14% appearing once. With 5 bases removed from V and 6 bases from J, the gap between germline ends came to 8 bases. This CDR3 has 12 amino acids. Sequencing input: central memory CD4+ T cells from blood. The chain combines TRBV12-3 or TRBV12-4 with TRBJ1-5, with D uncertain. The sequence derives from a human donor in good health. CDR3 residues: CASSPEGQPQHF. The CDR3 DNA reads TGTGCCAGCAGTCCCGAGGGTCAGCCCCAGCATTTT.